The 20 T cell receptor beta chains below all came from one sample that was sequenced in a study of blood T cell repertoires in COVID-19. Libraries were prepared by immunoSEQ multiplex PCR; TCRdb keeps only in-frame clonotypes and omits some of them. This sample yields about 190,000 clones, of which around four fifths are seen a single time; 20% belongs to the top ten. The material sequenced was peripheral blood. The receptors were gathered from a human donor in a cohort sampled during active COVID-19.

V usage is TRBV6-4 and J usage is TRBJ2-7; TRBD1 matches 7 bases. The ends lost 0 bases at V and 6 bases at J; junction bases unmatched: 11. CDR1 is MRHNA and CDR2 is SNTAGT in the germline V gene. The CDR3 consists of 16 residues. The CDR3 coding sequence is TGTGCCAGCAGTGACTCTTACAGGGGCAGCATCAGCGAGCAGTACGTC. Amino acids: CASSDSYRGSISEQYV.

This clone has just one count. The CDR3 DNA reads TGCGCCAGCAAGGCAAGACTAGCGGGAATCAATGAGCAGTTCTTC. Amino acids: CASKARLAGINEQFF. The rearrangement joins TRBV5-1 to TRBJ2-1; 11 bases align to TRBD2. The CDR3 loop spans 15 amino acids. Germline values: CDR1 SGHRS, CDR2 YFSETQ. V trimming: 6 bases; J trimming: 6 bases; junction bases outside the gene matches: 8.

About this clone itself: In the same sample, other DNA sequences code for this CDR3. The chain has TRBV5-1 and TRBJ1-5; D not certain. V was pared by 0 bases and J by 5 bases, with 6 bases between. The CDR3 covers 13 residues. From germline, CDR1 is SGHRS and CDR2 YFSETQ. This CDR3 reads CASSLGPDQPQHF. The CDR3 bases are TGCGCCAGCAGCTTGGGGCCAGATCAGCCCCAGCATTTT.

This chain joins TRBV1 and TRBJ2-1; the DNA was not compared with TRBD1, the D call given in the table. TRBV1 is given as a pseudogene. The CDR3 runs to 15 residues. CDR3 residues: CTSSQDQGRRNEQFF. The CDR3 DNA reads as TGCACCAGCAGCCAAGATCAGGGCCGCCGAAATGAGCAGTTCTTC.

This chain connects TRBV9 to TRBJ1-5; unclear D gene. The CDR3 contains 15 residues. Germline V lookup: CDR1 SGDLS, CDR2 YYNGEE. Trimming stripped 4 bases from V and 0 bases from J, with 11 bases between. DNA of the CDR3: TGTGCCAGCAGCCCAGGAGGGTATAGCAATCAGCCCCAGCATTTT. Its translation is CASSPGGYSNQPQHF.

The rearrangement joins TRBV5-4 to TRBJ2-7; 10 positions match TRBD2. CDR1 is SGHNT and CDR2 is YYREEE in the germline V gene (reference sequence). The J segment lost 0 bases and the V segment lost 0 bases, leaving 12 bases of the junction unmatched. The CDR3 totals 19 residues. CDR3 residues: CASSLGPPSGGRHSYEQYV. The DNA for the CDR3 is TGTGCCAGCAGCTTGGGTCCCCCTAGCGGGGGCCGCCACTCCTACGAGCAGTACGTC.

This chain uses TRBV3-1 (or the pseudogene TRBV3-2) with TRBJ2-5; 7 bases are shared with TRBD2. V was clipped by 1 base and J by 5 bases; unmatched bases: 7. CDR3 size: 15 residues. Germline assignment: CDR1 LGHDT and CDR2 YNNKEL (reference sequence). Written as DNA, the CDR3 is TGTGCCAGCAGCCAAGCCTCCCTCGGGGGGGAGACCCAGTACTTC. This sequence encodes CASSQASLGGETQYF.

The gene calls are TRBV7-8 and TRBJ2-1, with D possibly matching TRBD1 (5 bases). The CDR3 is made up of 15 amino acids. Per germline, CDR1 SGHVS and CDR2 FQNEAQ. V lost 0 bases, J lost 3 bases, and 9 bases lay in between. Here the CDR3 reads CASSLAQGFYNEQFF. The CDR3 nucleotides read TGTGCCAGCAGCTTAGCGCAGGGCTTCTACAATGAGCAGTTCTTC. The variable domain in full, with the rest retrieved from reference TRBV7-8 and TRBJ2-1, is GAGVSQSPRYKVAKRGQDVALRCDPISGHVSLFWYQQALGQGPEFLTYFQNEAQLDKSGLPSDRFFAERPEGSVSTLKIQRTQQEDSAVYLCASSLAQGFYNEQFFGPGTRLTVL.

The V and J genes are TRBV19 and TRBJ1-2; 7 nucleotides line up with TRBD1. V lost 7 bases and J lost 4; bases outside the gene matches: 9. Germline loops: CDR1 LNHDA, CDR2 SQIVND (reference sequence). The CDR3 sequence is 14 residues long. The CDR3 nucleotides are TGTGCCAGTACCGACTCGGGACAGTTCTATGGCTACACCTTC. It encodes CASTDSGQFYGYTF. Combining the CDR3 with reference TRBV19 and TRBJ1-2 gives the whole variable domain DGGITQSPKYLFRKEGQNVTLSCEQNLNHDAMYWYRQDPGQGLRLIYYSQIVNDFQKGDIAEGYSVSREKKESFPLTVTSAQKNPTAFYLCASTDSGQFYGYTFGSGTRLTVV.

The table lists this clone with many counts. The CDR3 sequence is CASSPRDREPQHF. CDR3 DNA: TGTGCCAGCTCACCACGGGACAGGGAACCCCAGCATTTT. V and J are TRBV18 and TRBJ1-5; 9 bases line up with TRBD1. CDR3 length equals 13 residues. After removal of 1 base from V and 10 bases from J, the junction contained 2 bases not matched to a gene. In germline, CDR1 is KGHSH, CDR2 LQKENI.

Concerning this clone itself: No DNA is shown, since the ends of the CDR3 on it are uncertain; the CDR3 is the one TCRdb lists. The chain links TRBV5-1 to TRBJ2-7; TRBD1 reflects the table's D call only, with no check against the DNA. The V gene's germline CDR1 is SGHRS and CDR2 YFSETQ. The CDR3 region is 14 residues in length, termini included. The CDR3 sequence is CASSLDWAEGTLYV.

This chain joins TRBV9 and TRBJ1-1; possible D gene TRBD1, 6 bases. The V gene lost 5 bases and the J gene lost 0 bases, with 11 bases spanning the gap. This CDR3 is built from 14 residues. The germline CDR1 and CDR2 sequences are SGDLS and YYNGEE. Here the CDR3 DNA reads TGTGCCAGCAGTAGGGACACCATGAACACTGAAGCTTTCTTT. Its translation: CASSRDTMNTEAFF.

This chain joins TRBV21-1 and TRBJ1-1. TRBV21-1 is classified as a pseudogene. The CDR3 length is 13 residues. CDR3 in amino acids: CASNSPGITEAFF. In nucleotides, the CDR3 is TGTGCCAGCAATTCCCCGGGGATCACTGAAGCTTTCTTT.

The chain uses TRBV6-5 and TRBJ1-2, with 11 bases fitting TRBD1. The germline V gene has CDR1 MNHEY and CDR2 SVGAGI. Trimming took 6 bases from V and 6 from J; bases not matched to a gene: 6. This CDR3 is 14 amino acids long. CDR3 amino acids: CASSWDRGWDGYTF. CDR3 sequence (DNA): TGTGCCAGCAGCTGGGACAGGGGGTGGGATGGCTACACCTTC.

Many counts were recorded for this clone. This chain connects TRBV2 to TRBJ1-4; D might be TRBD1 (6 bases). Trimming shortened V by 1 base and J by 8 bases, and 11 bases separated the two germline ends. Germline V gene data show CDR1 as SNHLY and CDR2 as FYNNEI. The CDR3 runs 14 residues. CDR3 in DNA: TGTGCCAGCAGTGAAGACAGGGTGTGGGAAAAACTGTTTTTT. This encodes CASSEDRVWEKLFF.

This sequence joins TRBV27 and TRBJ1-1; 9 positions agree with TRBD1. There are 13 residues in the CDR3. The germline CDR1 and CDR2 sequences are MNHEY and SMNVEV (reference sequence). Unmatched junction bases numbered 9, after V lost 5 bases and J lost 11 bases. Written as DNA, the CDR3 is TGTGCCAGCAGTCCCTGGGGACAGGGAAGGGCTTTCTTT. This codes for CASSPWGQGRAFF.

The chain carries TRBV7-9 and TRBJ2-2; 7 bases match TRBD1. The germline V gene encodes CDR1 SEHNR and CDR2 FQNEAQ (reference sequence). With V trimmed by 5 bases and J by 4 bases, 4 bases remained unmatched. The CDR3 has 14 amino acids. This chain's CDR3 is CASSRQGFTGELFF. The CDR3 DNA reads TGTGCCAGCAGCCGACAGGGATTCACCGGGGAGCTGTTTTTT.

The J gene is TRBJ1-6, the V gene TRBV3-1 (or the pseudogene TRBV3-2); D perhaps matches TRBD1 (6 bases). Germline lookup yields CDR1 LGHDT and CDR2 YNNKEL (reference sequence). V was trimmed by 5 bases and J by 8 bases, leaving 13 bases between them. CDR3 length: 14 amino acids. The CDR3 nucleotides are TGTGCCAGCAGCTCCCTTCGACAGGATTCACCCCTCCACTTT. It translates to CASSSLRQDSPLHF.

This clone was observed a handful of times. The V gene is TRBV7-2, the J gene TRBJ1-6; possibly TRBD1 for D (5 bases). The CDR3 is 15 amino acids. With 4 bases removed from V and 7 bases from J, the gap between germline ends came to 14 bases. Per the germline V gene, CDR1 is SGHTA and CDR2 is FQGNSA. The CDR3 coding sequence is TGTGCCAGCAGCTCGTCGATAAGGGGCAATTCACCCCTCCACTTT. Translated: CASSSSIRGNSPLHF. The whole variable domain, filled in from reference TRBV7-2 and TRBJ1-6, reads GAGVSQSPSNKVTEKGKDVELRCDPISGHTALYWYRQSLGQGLEFLIYFQGNSAPDKSGLPSDRFSAERTGGSVSTLTIQRTQQEDSAVYLCASSSSIRGNSPLHFGNGTRLTVT.

The chain combines TRBV7-8 with TRBJ2-7, with unresolved D. Germline lookup yields CDR1 SGHVS and CDR2 FQNEAQ. This CDR3 is 13 amino acids long. V was cut by 6 bases and J by 2 bases, with 11 bases left in between. DNA of the CDR3: TGTGCCAGCAGTTGGGCATCGACCTACGAGCAGTACTTC. Its protein is CASSWASTYEQYF.